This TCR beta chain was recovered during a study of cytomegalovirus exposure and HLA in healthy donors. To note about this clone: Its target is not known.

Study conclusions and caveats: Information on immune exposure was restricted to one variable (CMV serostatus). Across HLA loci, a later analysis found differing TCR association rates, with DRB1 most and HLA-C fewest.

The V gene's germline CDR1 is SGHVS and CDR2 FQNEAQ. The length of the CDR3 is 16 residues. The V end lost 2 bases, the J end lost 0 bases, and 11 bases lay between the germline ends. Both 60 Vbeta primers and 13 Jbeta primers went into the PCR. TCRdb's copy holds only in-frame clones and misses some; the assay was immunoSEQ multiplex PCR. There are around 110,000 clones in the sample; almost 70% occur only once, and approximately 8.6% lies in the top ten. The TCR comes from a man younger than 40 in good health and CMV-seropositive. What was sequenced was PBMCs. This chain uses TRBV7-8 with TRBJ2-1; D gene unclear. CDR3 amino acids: CASSLYRLSSYNEQFF. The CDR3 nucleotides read TGTGCCAGCAGCTTATACAGATTGAGCTCCTACAATGAGCAGTTCTTC.